The 5 T cell receptor beta chains below were found in one sample sequenced in a study of beta chain features in type 1 diabetes. Every isolated RNA sample was fully reverse transcribed, so sequencing captured expressed TCRB transcripts. The protocol was immunoSEQ multiplex PCR, while the TCRdb copy is restricted to in-frame clones and leaves out a portion. This sample has hundreds of thousands of clones, with around an eighth found just once. The antigens for these receptors are not known. Study-wide findings and caveats: Among patients with Type 1 diabetes, TCRB CDR3s were moderately but significantly shorter in every one of the four CD4+ subsets.

The sample taken for sequencing was naive CD4+ T cells from blood. These receptors were collected from a man younger than 30 with type 1 diabetes.

This clone is a singleton in its sample. The chain combines TRBV6-1 with TRBJ1-5; D is possibly TRBD1 (5 bases). The V end lost 8 bases, the J end lost 11 bases, and 22 bases lay between the germline ends. Looked up from germline, CDR1 is MNHNS and CDR2 is SASEGT. This CDR3 contains 14 residues. The DNA for the CDR3 is TGTGCCAGCGGCGATGATTTCGACAGCCCAGCCCAGCATTTT. The encoded protein is CASGDDFDSPAQHF.

In its sample, this clone was seen a few times. The V call is TRBV30, the J call TRBJ2-7, with D perhaps TRBD2 (7 bases). Germline CDR1 GTSNPN, CDR2 SVGIG (reference sequence). The V and J ends lost 3 bases and 0 bases respectively, with 12 bases between them. CDR3 length: 14 residues. The CDR3 DNA is TGTGCCTGGAGGCGCGGGGGCGACTCCTACGAGCAGTACTTC. Translation: CAWRRGGDSYEQYF.

This clone was seen more than once but under ten times. This chain joins TRBV7-2 and TRBJ2-1, with TRBD1 matching over 10 bases. V dropped 1 base and J dropped 7; count of bases not matched to a gene: 7. CDR1 is SGHTA and CDR2 is FQGNSA in the germline V gene. This CDR3 spans 16 amino acids. In DNA, the CDR3 is TGTGCCAGCAGCTTAGGGGAGACAGGGGGCCTAAATGAGCAGTTCTTC. Protein sequence: CASSLGETGGLNEQFF. Looking up the rest from reference TRBV7-2 and TRBJ2-1 gives the full variable domain: GAGVSQSPSNKVTEKGKDVELRCDPISGHTALYWYRQSLGQGLEFLIYFQGNSAPDKSGLPSDRFSAERTGGSVSTLTIQRTQQEDSAVYLCASSLGETGGLNEQFFGPGTRLTVL.

Here the CDR3 reads CSVEDQRVLGGRDFGTNYGYTF. DNA for the CDR3: TGCAGCGTTGAAGATCAGCGGGTTCTCGGAGGCAGGGATTTTGGGACTAACTATGGCTACACCTTC. The V and J genes are TRBV29-1 and TRBJ1-2; perhaps TRBD1 as D (5 bases). V was cut by 0 bases and J by 0 bases, with 32 bases left in between. Germline CDR1 and CDR2: SQVTM and ANQGSEA. CDR3 size: 22 residues. Filled out from reference TRBV29-1 and TRBJ1-2, the complete variable domain reads SAVISQKPSRDICQRGTSLTIQCQVDSQVTMMFWYRQQPGQSLTLIATANQGSEATYESGFVIDKFPISRPNLTFSTLTVSNMSPEDSSIYLCSVEDQRVLGGRDFGTNYGYTFGSGTRLTVV.

The CDR3 protein is CASSSQGAHSNEQFF. In DNA, the CDR3 is TGCGCCAGCAGCTCACAGGGGGCGCACAGCAATGAGCAGTTCTTC. The gene calls are TRBV5-1 and TRBJ2-1, with 9 bases lining up with TRBD1. The junction had 7 bases not matched to a gene; V was cut back by 3 bases and J by 6 bases. The CDR3 loop spans 15 amino acids. From germline, CDR1 is SGHRS and CDR2 YFSETQ.